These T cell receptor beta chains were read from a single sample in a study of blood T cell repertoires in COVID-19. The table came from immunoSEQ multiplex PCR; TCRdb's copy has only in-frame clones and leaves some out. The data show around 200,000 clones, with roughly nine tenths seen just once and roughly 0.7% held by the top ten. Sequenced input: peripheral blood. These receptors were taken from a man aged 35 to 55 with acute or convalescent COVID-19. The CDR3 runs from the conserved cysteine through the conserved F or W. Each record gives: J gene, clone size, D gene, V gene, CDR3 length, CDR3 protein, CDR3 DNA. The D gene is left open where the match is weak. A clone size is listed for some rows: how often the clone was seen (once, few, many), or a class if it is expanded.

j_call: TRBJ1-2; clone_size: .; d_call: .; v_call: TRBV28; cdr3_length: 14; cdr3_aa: CASSLGRAGLFYTF; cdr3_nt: TGTGCCAGCAGTTTGGGGAGGGCTGGTCTGTTCTACACCTTC
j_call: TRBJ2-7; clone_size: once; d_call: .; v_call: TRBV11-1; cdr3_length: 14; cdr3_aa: CASSLAGGSYEQYF; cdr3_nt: TGTGCCAGCAGCTTAGCGGGGGGCTCCTACGAGCAGTACTTC
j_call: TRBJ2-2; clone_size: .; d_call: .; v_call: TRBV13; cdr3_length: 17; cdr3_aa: CASSSFAEGVRTGELFF; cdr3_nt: TGTGCCAGCAGCTCGTTTGCAGAGGGGGTCAGGACCGGGGAGCTGTTTTTT
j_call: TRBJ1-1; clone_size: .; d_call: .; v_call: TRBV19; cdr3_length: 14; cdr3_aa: CASSTRGGNTEAFF; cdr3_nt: TGTGCCAGTAGTACAAGGGGGGGAAACACTGAAGCTTTCTTT
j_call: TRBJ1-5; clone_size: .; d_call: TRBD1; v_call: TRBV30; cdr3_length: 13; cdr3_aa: CAWSGTGYQPQHF; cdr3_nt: TGTGCCTGGAGTGGGACAGGGTATCAGCCCCAGCATTTT
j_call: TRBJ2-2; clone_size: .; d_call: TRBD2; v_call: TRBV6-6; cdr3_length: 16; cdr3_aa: CASRPAGAKDTGELFF; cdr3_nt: TGTGCCAGCAGGCCAGCGGGAGCGAAGGACACCGGGGAGCTGTTTTTT
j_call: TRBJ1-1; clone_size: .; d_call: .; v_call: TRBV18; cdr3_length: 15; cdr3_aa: CASSPDDRMNTEAFF; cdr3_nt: TGTGCCAGCTCACCAGACGACAGGATGAACACTGAAGCTTTCTTT
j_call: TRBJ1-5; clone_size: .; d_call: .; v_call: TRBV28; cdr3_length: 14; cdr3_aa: CASSLYRGNQPQHF; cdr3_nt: TGTGCCAGCAGTTTATACAGGGGCAATCAGCCCCAGCATTTT
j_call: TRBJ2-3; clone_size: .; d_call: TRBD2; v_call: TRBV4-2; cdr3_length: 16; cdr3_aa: CASSHGTSGNTDTQYF; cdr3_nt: TGTGCCAGCAGCCATGGGACTAGCGGGAACACAGATACGCAGTATTTT
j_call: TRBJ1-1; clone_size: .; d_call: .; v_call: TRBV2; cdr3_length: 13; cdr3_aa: CASSVQVYGEAFF; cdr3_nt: TGTGCCAGCAGTGTACAGGTGTACGGTGAAGCTTTCTTT
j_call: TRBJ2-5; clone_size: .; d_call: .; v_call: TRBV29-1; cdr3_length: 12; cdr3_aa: CSVGGVEETQYF; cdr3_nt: TGCAGCGTTGGGGGGGTTGAAGAGACCCAGTACTTC
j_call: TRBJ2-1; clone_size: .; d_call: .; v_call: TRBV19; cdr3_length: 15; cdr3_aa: CASSIAGGGHNEQFF; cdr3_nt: TGTGCCAGTAGTATCGCTGGGGGCGGACACAATGAGCAGTTCTTC
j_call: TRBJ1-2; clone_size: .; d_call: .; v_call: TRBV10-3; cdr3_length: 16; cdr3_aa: CAISPSGLGADYGYTF; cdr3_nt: TGTGCCATCAGTCCTTCAGGTCTGGGAGCGGACTATGGCTACACCTTC
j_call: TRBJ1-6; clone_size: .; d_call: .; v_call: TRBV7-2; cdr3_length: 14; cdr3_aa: CASSRWTLLEPLHF; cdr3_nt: TGTGCCAGCAGCCGTTGGACACTCTTGGAGCCCCTCCACTTT
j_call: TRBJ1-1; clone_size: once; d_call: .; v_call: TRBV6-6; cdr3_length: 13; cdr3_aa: CASSFPGNTEAFF; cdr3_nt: TGTGCCAGCAGTTTCCCAGGGAACACTGAAGCTTTCTTT
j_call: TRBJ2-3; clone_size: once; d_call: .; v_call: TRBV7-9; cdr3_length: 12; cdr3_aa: CASSLSTDTQYF; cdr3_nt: TGTGCCAGCAGCCTAAGCACAGATACGCAGTATTTT
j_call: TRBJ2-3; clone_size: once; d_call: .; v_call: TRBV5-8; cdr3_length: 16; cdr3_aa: CASSKLVALSTDTQYF; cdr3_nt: TGTGCCAGCAGCAAGTTAGTAGCACTGTCCACAGATACGCAGTATTTT
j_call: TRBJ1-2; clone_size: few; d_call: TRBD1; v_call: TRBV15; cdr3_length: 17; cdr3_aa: CATSRGVTGGYSYGYTF; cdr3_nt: TGTGCCACCAGCAGAGGGGTAACAGGGGGCTATTCCTATGGCTACACCTTC
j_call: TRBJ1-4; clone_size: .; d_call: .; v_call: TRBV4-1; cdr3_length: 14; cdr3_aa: CASSTQGGVEKLFF; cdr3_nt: TGCGCCAGCAGCACGCAGGGAGGGGTTGAAAAACTGTTTTTT
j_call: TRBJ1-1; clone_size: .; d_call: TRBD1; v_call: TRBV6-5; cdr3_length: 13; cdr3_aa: CASSYTPTGTGLF; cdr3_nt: TGTGCCAGCAGTTACACACCTACAGGGACAGGGCTCTTT
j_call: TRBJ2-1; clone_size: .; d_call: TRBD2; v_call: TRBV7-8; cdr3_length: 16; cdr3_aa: CASSLGLAGGVGEQFF; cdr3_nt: TGTGCCAGCAGCCTGGGACTAGCGGGGGGAGTGGGTGAGCAGTTCTTC
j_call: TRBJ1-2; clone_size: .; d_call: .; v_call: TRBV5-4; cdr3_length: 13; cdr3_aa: CASSNQGGDGYTF; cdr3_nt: TGTGCCAGCAGCAATCAAGGGGGGGATGGCTACACCTTC
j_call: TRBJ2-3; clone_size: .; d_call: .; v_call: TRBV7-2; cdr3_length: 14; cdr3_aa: CASSLWASTDTQYF; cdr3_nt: TGTGCCAGCAGCTTATGGGCTAGCACAGATACGCAGTATTTT
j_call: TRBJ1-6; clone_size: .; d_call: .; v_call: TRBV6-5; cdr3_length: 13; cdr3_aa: CASSLPRDSPLHF; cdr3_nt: TGTGCCAGCAGCCTCCCTCGGGATTCACCCCTCCACTTT
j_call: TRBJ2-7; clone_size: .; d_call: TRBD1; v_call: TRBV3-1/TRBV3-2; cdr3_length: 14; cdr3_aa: CASSQRTGTYEQYF; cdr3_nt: TGTGCCAGCAGCCAACGGACAGGGACCTACGAGCAGTACTTC
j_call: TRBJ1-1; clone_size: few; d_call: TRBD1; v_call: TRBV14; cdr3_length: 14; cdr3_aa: CASSIQTGGTEAFF; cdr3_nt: TGTGCCAGCAGCATACAAACAGGGGGCACTGAAGCTTTCTTT
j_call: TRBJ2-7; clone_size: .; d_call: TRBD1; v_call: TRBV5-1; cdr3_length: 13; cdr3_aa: CASRRDSSYEQYF; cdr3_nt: TGCGCCAGCAGGAGGGACAGCTCCTACGAGCAGTACTTC
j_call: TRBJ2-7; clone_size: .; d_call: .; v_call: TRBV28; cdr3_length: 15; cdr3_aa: CASSFLLQGFYEQYF; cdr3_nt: TGTGCCAGCAGTTTCCTCTTACAGGGATTCTACGAGCAGTACTTC
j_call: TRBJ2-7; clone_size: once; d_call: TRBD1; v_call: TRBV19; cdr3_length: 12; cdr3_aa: CATGQGAGEQYF; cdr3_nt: TGTGCCACTGGACAGGGGGCGGGCGAGCAGTACTTC
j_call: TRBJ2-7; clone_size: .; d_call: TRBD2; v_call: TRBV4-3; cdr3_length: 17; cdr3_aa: CASSQGPASGASYEQYF; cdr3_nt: TGCGCCAGCAGCCAAGGCCCTGCTAGCGGAGCATCCTACGAGCAGTACTTC
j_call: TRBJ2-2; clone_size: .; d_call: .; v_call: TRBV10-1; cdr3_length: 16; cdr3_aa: CASSEMDSLNTGELFF; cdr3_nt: TGCGCCAGCAGTGAAATGGACTCACTTAACACCGGGGAGCTGTTTTTT
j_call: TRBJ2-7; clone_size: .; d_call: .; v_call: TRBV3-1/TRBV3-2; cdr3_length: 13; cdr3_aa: CASSLWGDGEQYF; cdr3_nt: TGTGCCAGCAGCCTTTGGGGCGACGGGGAGCAGTACTTC
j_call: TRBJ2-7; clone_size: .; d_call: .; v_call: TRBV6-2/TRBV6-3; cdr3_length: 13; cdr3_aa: CASSPRQNPEQYF; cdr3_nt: TGTGCCAGCAGTCCCCGACAGAATCCCGAGCAGTACTTC
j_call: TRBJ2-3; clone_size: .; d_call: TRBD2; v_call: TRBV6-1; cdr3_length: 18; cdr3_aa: CASSKGTSGRASTDTQYF; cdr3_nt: TGTGCCAGCAGTAAAGGGACTAGCGGGAGGGCCTCCACAGATACGCAGTATTTT
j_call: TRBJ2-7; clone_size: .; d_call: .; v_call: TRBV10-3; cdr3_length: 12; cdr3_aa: CANSGTSYEQYF; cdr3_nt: TGTGCCAACTCCGGGACATCCTACGAGCAGTACTTC
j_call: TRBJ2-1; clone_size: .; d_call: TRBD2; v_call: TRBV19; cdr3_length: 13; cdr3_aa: CAAGDYSYNEQFF; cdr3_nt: TGTGCCGCGGGGGACTACTCCTACAATGAGCAGTTCTTC
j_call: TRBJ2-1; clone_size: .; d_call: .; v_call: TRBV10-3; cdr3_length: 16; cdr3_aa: CAISEFSGHTSGEQFF; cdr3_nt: TGTGCCATCAGTGAATTCTCCGGACATACCTCAGGTGAGCAGTTCTTC
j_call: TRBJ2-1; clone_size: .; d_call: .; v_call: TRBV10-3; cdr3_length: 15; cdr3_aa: CAISAEQAGYNEQFF; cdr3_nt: TGTGCCATCAGTGCTGAACAGGCGGGGTACAATGAGCAGTTCTTC
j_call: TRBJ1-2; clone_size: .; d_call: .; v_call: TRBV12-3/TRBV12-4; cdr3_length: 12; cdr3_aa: CASRSRVGGYTF; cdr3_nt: TGTGCCAGCAGGAGCAGGGTTGGTGGCTACACCTTC
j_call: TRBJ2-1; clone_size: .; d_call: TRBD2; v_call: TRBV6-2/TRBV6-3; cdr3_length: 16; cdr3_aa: CASSYQFRGSMNEQFF; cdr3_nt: TGTGCCAGCAGTTACCAGTTCCGCGGGAGTATGAATGAGCAGTTCTTC
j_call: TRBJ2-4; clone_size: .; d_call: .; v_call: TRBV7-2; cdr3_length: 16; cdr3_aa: CASSLSGSLAKNIQYF; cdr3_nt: TGTGCCAGCAGCTTATCCGGGTCCCTAGCCAAAAACATTCAGTACTTC
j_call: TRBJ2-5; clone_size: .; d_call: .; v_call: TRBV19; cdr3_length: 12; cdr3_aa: CASAIEGRPQYF; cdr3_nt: TGTGCCAGTGCCATCGAGGGAAGGCCCCAGTACTTC
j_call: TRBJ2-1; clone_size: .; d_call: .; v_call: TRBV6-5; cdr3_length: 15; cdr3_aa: CASSTTPERINEQFF; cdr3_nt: TGTGCCAGCAGCACGACACCTGAAAGGATCAATGAGCAGTTCTTC
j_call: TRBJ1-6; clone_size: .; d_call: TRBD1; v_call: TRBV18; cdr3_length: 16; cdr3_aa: CASSLNRDSYNSPLHF; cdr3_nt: TGTGCCAGCTCACTAAACCGGGACAGCTATAATTCACCCCTCCACTTT
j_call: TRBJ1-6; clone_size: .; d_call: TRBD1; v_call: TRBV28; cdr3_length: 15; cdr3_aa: CASISGGLGNSPLHF; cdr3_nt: TGTGCCAGCATCTCAGGGGGTTTGGGGAATTCACCCCTCCACTTT
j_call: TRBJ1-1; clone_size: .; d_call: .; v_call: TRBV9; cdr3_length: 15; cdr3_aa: CASSPQVLLNTEAFF; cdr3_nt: TGTGCCAGCAGCCCCCAGGTATTGTTGAACACTGAAGCTTTCTTT
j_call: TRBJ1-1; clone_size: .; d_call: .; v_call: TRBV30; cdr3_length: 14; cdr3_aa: CAWEPGHRYTEAFF; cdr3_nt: TGTGCCTGGGAACCGGGACACCGTTACACTGAAGCTTTCTTT
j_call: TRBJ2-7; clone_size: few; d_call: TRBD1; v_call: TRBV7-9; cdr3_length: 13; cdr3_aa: CATQGDPSYEQYF; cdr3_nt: TGTGCCACCCAGGGGGACCCCTCCTACGAGCAGTACTTC
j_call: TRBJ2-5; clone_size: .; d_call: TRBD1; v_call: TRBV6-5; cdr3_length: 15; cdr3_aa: CASSRPGQGPQTQYF; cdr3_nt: TGTGCCAGCAGCCGCCCGGGACAGGGTCCCCAGACCCAGTACTTC
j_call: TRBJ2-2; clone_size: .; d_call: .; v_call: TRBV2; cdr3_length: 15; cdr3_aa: CASSDSQGATGELFF; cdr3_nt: TGTGCCAGCAGTGATTCGCAGGGCGCCACCGGGGAGCTGTTTTTT
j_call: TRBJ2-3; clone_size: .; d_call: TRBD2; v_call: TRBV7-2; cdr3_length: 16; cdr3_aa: CASSIRLAGGTDTQYF; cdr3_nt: TGTGCCAGCAGCATCCGACTAGCGGGGGGCACAGATACGCAGTATTTT
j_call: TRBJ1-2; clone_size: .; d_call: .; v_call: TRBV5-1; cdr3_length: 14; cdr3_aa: CASSFGQGKAGYTF; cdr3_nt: TGCGCCAGCAGCTTTGGGCAGGGGAAGGCTGGCTACACCTTC